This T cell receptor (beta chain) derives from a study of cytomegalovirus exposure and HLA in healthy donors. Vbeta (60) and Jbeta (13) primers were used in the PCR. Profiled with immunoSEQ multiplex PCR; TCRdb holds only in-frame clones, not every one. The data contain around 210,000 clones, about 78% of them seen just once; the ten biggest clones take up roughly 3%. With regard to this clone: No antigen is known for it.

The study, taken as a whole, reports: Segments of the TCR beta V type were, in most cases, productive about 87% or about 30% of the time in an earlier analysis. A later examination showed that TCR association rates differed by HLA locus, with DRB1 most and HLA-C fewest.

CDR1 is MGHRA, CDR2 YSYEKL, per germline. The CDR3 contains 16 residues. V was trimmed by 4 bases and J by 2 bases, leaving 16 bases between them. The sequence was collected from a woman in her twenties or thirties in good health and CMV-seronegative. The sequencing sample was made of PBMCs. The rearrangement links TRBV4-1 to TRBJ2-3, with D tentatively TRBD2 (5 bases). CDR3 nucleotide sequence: TGCGCCAGCAGCCGGGGTCGGGGAATCGCCACAGATACGCAGTATTTT. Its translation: CASSRGRGIATDTQYF.